This TCR beta chain is from a study of blood T cell repertoires in COVID-19. The wider study: PBMCs, B-cell-depleted T cells, or T cells were the source of the cDNA or gDNA that made up the material.

Original methodology: Estimation of nucleated cell counts was performed using reference gene primer amplification. Clones were read by immunoSEQ multiplex PCR, and TCRdb kept only the in-frame ones, dropping some. V, J and clone size reflect that table, while D and trimming were determined from the DNA. The data show fewer than 200,000 clones, with 75% to 90% seen just once and roughly 8.2% held by the top ten. Germline V CDR1 and CDR2: LNHDA, SQIVND (reference sequence). The CDR3 totals 15 residues. Trimming removed 3 bases from V and 2 bases from J; junction bases left unmatched: 5. The source is a woman in her sixties with acute or convalescent COVID-19. This chain uses TRBV19 with TRBJ1-1, with 8 bases identical to TRBD1. The material sequenced was peripheral blood. CDR3 in amino acids: CASSMGTGINTEAFF. As DNA, the CDR3 is TGTGCCAGTAGTATGGGGACAGGAATAAACACTGAAGCTTTCTTT. The whole variable domain, remainder taken from reference TRBV19 and TRBJ1-1, is DGGITQSPKYLFRKEGQNVTLSCEQNLNHDAMYWYRQDPGQGLRLIYYSQIVNDFQKGDIAEGYSVSREKKESFPLTVTSAQKNPTAFYLCASSMGTGINTEAFFGQGTRLTVV.